These 5 T cell receptor beta chains originate from one sample sequenced in a study of shared clonotypes between healthy human individuals. TCRdb's copy holds only in-frame clones and misses some; the assay was immunoSEQ multiplex PCR. Of hundreds of thousands of clones listed, about 80% are singletons. Sequenced: memory CD4+ T cells sorted from blood. Noted subset: CD45RA-negative fraction. Receptor source: a woman aged 30 to 39 in good health.

The chain is built from TRBV29-1 and TRBJ2-5; D gene ambiguous. Near its end, the DNA agrees better with TRBJ2-7, so the J call may be wrong. The germline CDR1 and CDR2 sequences are SQVTM and ANQGSEA. This CDR3 contains 12 residues. The CDR3, as DNA: TGCAGCGTTGATATAGGGTCGGACGAGCAGTACTTC. Translation: CSVDIGSDEQYF.

The CDR3 DNA follows: TGTGCCAGCAGCTTAGGGGTAACGGAGCGCACCATATATTTT. It translates to CASSLGVTERTIYF. V gene TRBV11-2 combines with J gene TRBJ1-3; D is undetermined. This CDR3 has 14 residues. Trimming cost V 1 base and J 9 bases, with 13 bases left between them. Germline values: CDR1 SGHAT, CDR2 FQNNGV.

This clone was seen a handful of times. The chain uses TRBV29-1 and TRBJ2-5, with a tentative D call TRBD1 (5 bases). The end of the DNA fits TRBJ2-7 better, so the J call may be wrong. Germline CDR1 is SQVTM and CDR2 is ANQGSEA. The CDR3 consists of 12 residues. This chain's CDR3 is CSVDQGTHEQYF. In DNA form, the CDR3 reads TGCAGCGTCGATCAGGGTACCCACGAGCAGTACTTC.

This clone was seen only once. The chain joins TRBV11-2 to TRBJ2-7, with 12 bases aligning to TRBD2. From germline, CDR1 is SGHAT and CDR2 FQNNGV. J lost 7 bases, V lost 1 base, and 17 bases had no gene match. CDR3 length: 19 amino acids. The CDR3 here is CASSLGAPTLAGGREEQYF. CDR3 DNA sequence: TGTGCCAGCAGCTTAGGGGCTCCAACACTAGCGGGAGGCCGGGAGGAGCAGTACTTC. The full variable domain, rest sourced from reference TRBV11-2 and TRBJ2-7, is EAGVAQSPRYKIIEKRQSVAFWCNPISGHATLYWYQQILGQGPKLLIQFQNNGVVDDSQLPKDRFSAERLKGVDSTLKIQPAKLEDSAVYLCASSLGAPTLAGGREEQYFGPGTRLTVT.

The chain couples TRBV19 to TRBJ1-5; 7 positions agree with TRBD1. Germline V lookup: CDR1 LNHDA, CDR2 SQIVND (reference sequence). Losses at the gene ends were 5 bases for V and 2 bases for J; bases not matched to a gene: 6. CDR3 length: 15 residues. The CDR3 is CASSVGTVGNQPQHF. The CDR3 region has the DNA TGTGCCAGTAGTGTCGGGACAGTCGGCAATCAGCCCCAGCATTTT.